The 16 T cell receptor beta chains presented below share a single source sample, sequenced in a study of blood T cell repertoires in COVID-19. Assay used: immunoSEQ multiplex PCR; TCRdb lists only in-frame clones, some missing. Altogether a few hundred thousand clones are present, around 89% being singletons, with the ten largest covering around 1.9%. Sequencing input: PBMCs or T cells enriched from blood (not recorded which). The receptor source for this set is a woman between 40 and 55 years old who had recovered from COVID-19.

The CDR3 here is CASSQGGTGTTEAFF. The CDR3 nucleotides are TGTGCCAGCAGCCAAGGCGGGACAGGGACCACTGAAGCTTTCTTT. The rearrangement links TRBV3-1 (or the pseudogene TRBV3-2) to TRBJ1-1; 9 bases align to TRBD1. The CDR3 contains 15 residues. In germline, CDR1 is LGHDT, CDR2 YNNKEL (reference sequence). V lost 1 base to trimming and J lost 4 bases; unmatched junction nucleotides: 4.

This rearrangement joins TRBV19 to TRBJ1-1; possible D gene TRBD1, 5 bases. This CDR3 contains 13 residues. With 7 bases removed from V and 4 bases from J, the gap between germline ends came to 13 bases. Per germline, CDR1 LNHDA and CDR2 SQIVND (reference sequence). The CDR3 is CASIQGGITEAFF. The CDR3 coding sequence is TGTGCCAGTATTCAGGGTGGCATCACTGAAGCTTTCTTT.

V is TRBV7-2 and J is TRBJ2-1; TRBD2 matches at 8 bases. The junction had 17 bases not matched to a gene; V was cut back by 10 bases and J by 9 bases. From germline, CDR1 is SGHTA and CDR2 FQGNSA. The CDR3 is made up of 15 amino acids. As DNA, the CDR3 is TGTGCCAATATGAGGGCTAGCGGGTTGACAGGTGAGCAGTTCTTC. Its protein is CANMRASGLTGEQFF.

The chain carries TRBV15 and TRBJ1-4; 7 bases fit TRBD1. Germline lookup yields CDR1 LNHNV and CDR2 YYDKDF (reference sequence). V shed 0 bases and J 6 bases; nucleotides not matched to a gene: 10. The CDR3 has 17 amino acids. CDR3 nucleotides: TGTGCCACCAGCAGAGACCCTGTGACAGGGACCTATGAAAAACTGTTTTTT. Its translation is CATSRDPVTGTYEKLFF.

This clone turned up a few times. J is TRBJ2-1 and V is TRBV4-1; the match to TRBD2 covers 14 bases. The CDR3 runs 19 residues. Germline CDR1 MGHRA, CDR2 YSYEKL. Trimming removed 3 bases from V and 0 bases from J; junction bases left unmatched: 7. CDR3 in DNA: TGCGCCAGCAGCCATGGGACTAGCGGGAGCCAAAGCTCCTACAATGAGCAGTTCTTC. Protein product: CASSHGTSGSQSSYNEQFF.

The gene calls are TRBV11-3 and TRBJ1-1, with a tentative D call TRBD1 (5 bases). Germline-derived CDR1 and CDR2 are SGHNT and YENEEA. This CDR3 is 15 amino acids long. The germline V and J ends were trimmed by 0 bases and 1 base, with 9 bases remaining between them. The CDR3 nucleotides are TGTGCCAGCAGCTTAGATGGAGGGGCGAACACTGAAGCTTTCTTT. Translated: CASSLDGGANTEAFF.

This chain uses TRBV11-2 with TRBJ2-2; D gene ambiguous. This CDR3 has 14 residues. Between the trimmed V and J ends, which lost 2 bases and 2 bases, there was a span of 6 bases. The germline V gene encodes CDR1 SGHAT and CDR2 FQNNGV. Here the CDR3 reads CASSLTPNTGELFF. The CDR3 DNA is TGTGCCAGCAGCTTAACTCCCAACACCGGGGAGCTGTTTTTT.

There are many counts of this clone. The chain couples TRBV18 to TRBJ1-3; 7 positions match TRBD1. Trimming at V came to 2 bases and at J to 3 bases, leaving 7 bases not matched to a gene. Germline V gene sequence: CDR1 KGHSH, CDR2 LQKENI. This CDR3 has 16 residues. Here the CDR3 DNA reads TGTGCCAGCTCACCATTTCGCGGGACAGTTGGAAACACCATATATTTT. This encodes CASSPFRGTVGNTIYF.

The chain employs TRBV5-6 and TRBJ2-1, with 8 bases fitting TRBD2. The CDR3 loop spans 16 amino acids. CDR1 is SGHDT, CDR2 YYEEEE, per germline. V lost 4 bases and J lost 4; bases outside the gene matches: 10. The CDR3 nucleotides are TGTGCCAGCAGCCCCGGTGACGGGAGGGAATACAATGAGCAGTTCTTC. This sequence encodes CASSPGDGREYNEQFF.

The chain uses TRBV27 and TRBJ1-1; D is unclear. The CDR3 is made up of 18 amino acids. V gave up 3 bases and J gave up 5 bases, with 25 bases separating them. Germline CDR1 MNHEY, CDR2 SMNVEV (reference sequence). CDR3 loop: CASSFRIRGLQVMTEAFF. The DNA of the CDR3 is TGTGCCAGCAGTTTTCGTATTCGTGGCCTCCAAGTGATGACTGAAGCTTTCTTT.

V is TRBV15 and J is TRBJ1-1; unclear D gene. This CDR3 region has 13 residues. CDR1 and CDR2 (germline): LNHNV, YYDKDF (reference sequence). V was shortened by 3 bases and J by 0 bases, with 5 bases between the two germline ends. The CDR3: CATSRAVNTEAFF. As DNA, the CDR3 is TGTGCCACCAGCAGGGCGGTGAACACTGAAGCTTTCTTT.

This clone was detected once. The V gene is TRBV11-2, the J gene TRBJ2-5; D not resolved. CDR1 and CDR2 (germline): SGHAT, FQNNGV. This CDR3 is 14 amino acids long. V was shortened by 2 bases and J by 2 bases, with 9 bases between the two germline ends. CDR3 sequence (DNA): TGTGCCAGCAGCTTAAAACAGTTACAAGAGACCCAGTACTTC. It specifies CASSLKQLQETQYF.

This clone turned up a few times. Additional DNA sequences in this sample encode the identical CDR3. CDR3 loop: CASSQVAGGSSYEQYF. The DNA of the CDR3 is TGCGCCAGCAGCCAAGTGGCGGGAGGCTCCTCCTACGAGCAGTACTTC. The chain uses TRBV4-1 and TRBJ2-7; TRBD2 aligns across 8 bases. The CDR3 has 16 residues. Germline V gene lookup returns CDR1 MGHRA and CDR2 YSYEKL. The trim removed 1 base at V and 0 bases at J, leaving 5 bases unmatched.

V and J are TRBV9 and TRBJ2-5, with 9 bases that match TRBD2. Trimming removed 4 bases from V and 8 bases from J; junction bases left unmatched: 6. The CDR3 extends over 13 amino acids. Germline lookup yields CDR1 SGDLS and CDR2 YYNGEE. The CDR3 nucleotides are TGTGCCAGCAGCCCATCTAGCGGGAAAACCCAGTACTTC. Encoded protein: CASSPSSGKTQYF.

This chain joins TRBV5-1 and TRBJ1-2; the D is unclear. The CDR3 covers 16 residues. The ends were cut back, 0 bases at V and 0 bases at J, with 12 bases in the middle. Germline CDR1 SGHRS, CDR2 YFSETQ. The CDR3 sequence: CASSLGPGTTNYGYTF. In nucleotides, the CDR3 is TGCGCCAGCAGCTTGGGCCCCGGAACTACTAACTATGGCTACACCTTC.

The count of this clone is one. The chain has TRBV7-9 and TRBJ2-3, with 7 nucleotides matching TRBD2. Unmatched junction bases numbered 6, after V lost 5 bases and J lost 1 base. Germline lookup yields CDR1 SEHNR and CDR2 FQNEAQ (reference sequence). CDR3 length equals 15 residues. In DNA, the CDR3 is TGTGCCAGCAGCCCCCGACTAGCTCGCACAGATACGCAGTATTTT. Translating it yields CASSPRLARTDTQYF.